This T cell receptor beta chain was recovered during a study of cytomegalovirus exposure and HLA in healthy donors. The primer mix had 60 Vbeta and 13 Jbeta primers. Per the original data handling: The authors later counted roughly 76 million unique TCR beta chains, some 9.9 million of them shared. Libraries were prepared by immunoSEQ multiplex PCR; TCRdb keeps only in-frame clonotypes and omits some of them. V, J and clone size were drawn from that table, and D and trimming were deduced from the DNA. The data contain 170,000 or so clones, 65% to 85% of them singletons. In the case of this clone: Its target is unknown.

Whole-study findings and limits: Common viral pathogens seemed to be connected with several of the most significant clusters, according to a later analysis. It was only CMV serostatus that was available as immune exposure information.

Germline assignment: CDR1 GTSNPN and CDR2 SVGIG (reference sequence). The V gene lost 2 bases and the J gene lost 0 bases, with 10 bases spanning the gap. The CDR3 is 14 residues long. The V and J genes are TRBV30 and TRBJ1-2; no definite D call. The clonotype originates from a woman aged 50 to 60 in good health and CMV-seropositive. Sequencing was performed on PBMCs. DNA for the CDR3: TGTGCCTGGAGTCCCGACACGGCTAACTATGGCTACACCTTC. The encoded protein is CAWSPDTANYGYTF.